The entry that follows covers one T cell receptor beta chain sequence. These data originate in a study of tumor and adjacent non-tumor tissue in lung cancer. Across the whole study: Patients comprised approximately eleven adenocarcinoma, 2 squamous cell carcinoma and 1 small cell lung cancer.

A modified ARM-PCR protocol with three rounds of nested PCR amplified TCRbeta. TCRdb used MiXCR to reprocess the multiplex PCR reads, holding one entry per CDR3 protein. The repertoire holds over 80,000 distinct CDR3 sequences, with 80% as singletons. Germline assignment: CDR1 MNHEY and CDR2 SVGAGI. This CDR3 is 13 amino acids long. The V end was cut by 5 bases, the J end by 4 bases, with 11 bases between. No cell sorting was done before RNA was extracted from the tissue. This non-tumor lung sample came from over 3 cm beyond the tumor edge. The source of this sequence is a man aged 55 to 70 with small cell lung cancer. The chain combines TRBV6-5 with TRBJ2-5, with no clear D. The sequenced material came from distant non-tumor lung tissue. CDR3 residues: CASSHARRETQYF. The CDR3 region has the DNA TGTGCCAGCAGTCACGCTAGGAGAGAGACCCAGTACTTC.